Sequencing of this TCR beta chain was carried out in a study of T cell responses to AZD1222 COVID-19 vaccine. Measured with immunoSEQ multiplex PCR; TCRdb has only the in-frame clones, and not every one. The table lists 98,000 or so clones, around 86% of them singletons. The V segment lost 6 bases and the J segment 5 bases; nucleotides outside the gene matches: 12. Looked up from germline, CDR1 is LGHDT and CDR2 is YNNKEL (reference sequence). This CDR3 comprises 18 residues. Comments on this clone: Its antigen is as yet unknown.

Study outcomes and limitations: Among vaccine-associated CD4 TCRs, coverage spanned spike, with dominance at 160-218 and 743-854. Epitopes outside B.1.351 and B.1.1.7 mutated regions reportedly drew nearly half of spike TCRs. An increase in Spike-specific TCR breadth and depth was observed after two AZD1222 doses. Clonal diversity was possibly underestimated, and white British individuals and females predominated among donors.

This sequence joins TRBV3-1 (or the pseudogene TRBV3-2) and TRBJ2-1; the match to TRBD2 covers 14 bases. This specimen was peripheral blood, taken 28 days after the second dose of the MenACWY control vaccine. This TCR was recovered from an adult who received the MenACWY meningococcal vaccine as a control. DNA of the CDR3: TGTGCCAGCAGGCAGACTAGCGGGGGGGCGGGATTCAACAATGAGCAGTTCTTC. Translated, it gives CASRQTSGGAGFNNEQFF.